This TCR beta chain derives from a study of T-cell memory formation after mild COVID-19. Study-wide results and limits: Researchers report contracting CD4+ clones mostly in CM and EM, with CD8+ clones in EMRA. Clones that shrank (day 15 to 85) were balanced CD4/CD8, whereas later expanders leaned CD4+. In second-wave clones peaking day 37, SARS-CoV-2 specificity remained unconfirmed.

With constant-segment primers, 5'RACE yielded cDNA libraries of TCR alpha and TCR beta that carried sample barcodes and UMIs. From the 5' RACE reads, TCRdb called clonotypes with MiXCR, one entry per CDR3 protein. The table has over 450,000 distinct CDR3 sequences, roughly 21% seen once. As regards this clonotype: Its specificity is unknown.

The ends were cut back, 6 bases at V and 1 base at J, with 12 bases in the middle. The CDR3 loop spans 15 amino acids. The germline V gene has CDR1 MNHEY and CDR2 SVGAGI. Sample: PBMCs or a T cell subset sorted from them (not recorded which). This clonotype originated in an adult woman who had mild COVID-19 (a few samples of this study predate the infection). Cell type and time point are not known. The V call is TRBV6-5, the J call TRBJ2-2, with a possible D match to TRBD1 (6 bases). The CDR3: CASRPTGGNTGELFF. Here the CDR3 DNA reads TGTGCCAGCAGACCGACAGGTGGGAACACCGGGGAGCTGTTTTTT.